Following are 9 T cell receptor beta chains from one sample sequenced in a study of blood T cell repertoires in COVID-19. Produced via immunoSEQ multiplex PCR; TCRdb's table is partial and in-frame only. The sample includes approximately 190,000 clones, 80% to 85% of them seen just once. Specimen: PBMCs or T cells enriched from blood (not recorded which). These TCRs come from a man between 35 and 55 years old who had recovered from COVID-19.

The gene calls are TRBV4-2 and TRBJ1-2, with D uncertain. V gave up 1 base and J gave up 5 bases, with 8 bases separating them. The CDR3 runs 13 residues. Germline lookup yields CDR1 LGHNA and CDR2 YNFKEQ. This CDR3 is CASSQGPDYGYTF. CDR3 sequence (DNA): TGTGCCAGCAGCCAAGGGCCCGATTATGGCTACACCTTC.

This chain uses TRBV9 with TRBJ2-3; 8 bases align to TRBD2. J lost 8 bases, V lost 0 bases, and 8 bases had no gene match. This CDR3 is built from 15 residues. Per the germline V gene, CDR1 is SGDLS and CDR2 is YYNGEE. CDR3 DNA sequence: TGTGCCAGCAGCGTAGCGGGGGGGCTACTGGGTACGCAGTATTTT. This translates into CASSVAGGLLGTQYF.

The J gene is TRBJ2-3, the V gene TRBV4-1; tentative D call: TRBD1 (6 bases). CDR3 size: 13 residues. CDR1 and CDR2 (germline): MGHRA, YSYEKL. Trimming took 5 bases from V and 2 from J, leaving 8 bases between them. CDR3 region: CASSGGATDTQYF. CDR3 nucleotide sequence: TGCGCCAGCAGCGGGGGCGCCACAGATACGCAGTATTTT.

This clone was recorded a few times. CDR3 loop: CASSVEGAGTGELFF. As DNA, the CDR3 is TGTGCCAGCAGCGTTGAAGGGGCCGGGACCGGGGAGCTGTTTTTT. The rearrangement links TRBV7-8 to TRBJ2-2; weak D call: TRBD1 (5 bases). Trimming left V 5 bases short and J 5 bases short, with 15 bases between. CDR1 is SGHVS, CDR2 FQNEAQ, per germline. The CDR3 spans 15 residues.

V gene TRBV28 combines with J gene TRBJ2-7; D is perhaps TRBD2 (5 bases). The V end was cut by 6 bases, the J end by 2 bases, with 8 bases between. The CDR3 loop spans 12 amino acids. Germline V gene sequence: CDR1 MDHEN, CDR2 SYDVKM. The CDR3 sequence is CASRSGAYEQYF. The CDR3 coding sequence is TGTGCCAGCAGGTCCGGGGCCTACGAGCAGTACTTC.

Written as DNA, the CDR3 is TGTGCCAGCAGCTTTGCGAATACGCAGTATTTT. It yields the protein CASSFANTQYF. The chain combines TRBV7-9 with TRBJ2-3; no definite D call. Deletions cut 3 bases from V and 7 bases from J, with 5 bases between. Germline CDR1 and CDR2: SEHNR and FQNEAQ (reference sequence). This CDR3 spans 11 amino acids. The whole variable domain, remainder taken from reference TRBV7-9 and TRBJ2-3, is DTGVSQNPRHKITKRGQNVTFRCDPISEHNRLYWYRQTLGQGPEFLTYFQNEAQLEKSRLLSDRFSAERPKGSFSTLEIQRTEQGDSAMYLCASSFANTQYFGPGTRLTVL.

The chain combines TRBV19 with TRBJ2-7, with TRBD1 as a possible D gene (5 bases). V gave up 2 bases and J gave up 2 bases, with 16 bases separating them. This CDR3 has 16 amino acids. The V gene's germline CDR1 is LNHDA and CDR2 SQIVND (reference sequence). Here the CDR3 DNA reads TGTGCCAGTAGTATAAGCCCCGGGCAGGGCGCCTACGAGCAGTACTTC. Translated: CASSISPGQGAYEQYF.

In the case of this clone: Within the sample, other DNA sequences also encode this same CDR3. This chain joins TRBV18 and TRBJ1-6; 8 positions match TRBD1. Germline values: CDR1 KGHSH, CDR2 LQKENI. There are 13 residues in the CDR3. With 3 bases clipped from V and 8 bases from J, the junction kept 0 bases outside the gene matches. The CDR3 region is CASSPTGDSPLHF. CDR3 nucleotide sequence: TGTGCCAGCTCACCGACAGGGGATTCACCCCTCCACTTT.

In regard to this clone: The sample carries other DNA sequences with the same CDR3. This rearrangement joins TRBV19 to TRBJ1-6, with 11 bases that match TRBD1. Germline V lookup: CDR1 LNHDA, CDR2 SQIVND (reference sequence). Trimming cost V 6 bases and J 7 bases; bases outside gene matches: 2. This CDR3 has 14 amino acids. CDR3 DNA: TGTGCCAGTAGCAGGGACAGGGGGAATTCACCCCTCCACTTT. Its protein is CASSRDRGNSPLHF. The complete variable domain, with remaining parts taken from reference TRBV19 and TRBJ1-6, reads DGGITQSPKYLFRKEGQNVTLSCEQNLNHDAMYWYRQDPGQGLRLIYYSQIVNDFQKGDIAEGYSVSREKKESFPLTVTSAQKNPTAFYLCASSRDRGNSPLHFGNGTRLTVT.